A selection of T cell receptor beta chains follows, all from one sample in a study of T-cell reconstitution after alpha-beta-depleted transplantation in children. TCRdb reanalysed the PCR reads using MiXCR and keeps one entry per CDR3 protein. The sample has over 80,000 distinct CDR3 sequences, more than 20% seen once; the top ten hold around a fifth. Specimen: PBMCs, collected before TCRalphabeta/CD19-depleted stem cell transplant. All receptors derive from a boy between 2 and 15 years old with acute lymphoblastic leukemia, due to receive a stem cell transplant. The CDR3 runs from the conserved cysteine through the conserved F or W. Each record gives: D gene, V gene, clone size, J gene, CDR3 protein, CDR3 DNA. D genes are given only for firm matches. Expanded clones are given a class, and other clones once, few, many or no size at all.

>TRBD2|TRBV6-2/TRBV6-3|-|TRBJ2-5
CASRGLAQKETQYF
TGTGCCAGCAGGGGACTAGCGCAAAAAGAGACCCAGTACTTC
>-|TRBV12-3/TRBV12-4|-|TRBJ2-7
CASSLEQGEQYF
TGTGCCAGCAGTTTAGAGCAAGGCGAGCAGTACTTC
>TRBD1|TRBV15|many|TRBJ1-4
CATSRPGQGSEKLFF
TGTGCCACCAGCAGGCCGGGACAGGGAAGTGAAAAACTGTTTTTT
>TRBD1|TRBV5-1|-|TRBJ2-7
CASSSTGTGGDEQYF
TGCGCCAGCAGCTCTACCGGGACAGGGGGCGACGAGCAGTACTTC
>-|TRBV6-2/TRBV6-3|many|TRBJ2-6
CASSYDEGSGANVLTF
TGTGCCAGCAGTTACGATGAGGGATCTGGGGCCAACGTCCTGACTTTC
>-|TRBV5-1|few|TRBJ2-3
CASSLRVSGGSDTQYF
TGCGCCAGCAGCTTGAGGGTCAGCGGAGGGTCAGATACGCAGTATTTT
>-|TRBV4-1|-|TRBJ2-5
CASSQGNTGIYQETQYF
TGCGCCAGCAGCCAAGGAAACACAGGGATCTACCAAGAGACCCAGTACTTC
>-|TRBV7-9|-|TRBJ2-3
CASRRASETDTQYF
TGTGCCAGCAGAAGGGCTAGTGAGACAGATACGCAGTATTTT
>-|TRBV2|-|TRBJ1-5
CASSEPSDNQPQHF
TGTGCCAGCAGTGAACCCAGCGACAATCAGCCCCAGCATTTT
>-|TRBV7-9|-|TRBJ2-1
CASSLEVGPNEQFF
TGTGCCAGCAGCTTAGAGGTGGGACCCAATGAGCAGTTCTTC
>-|TRBV7-9|-|TRBJ2-7
CASSLVGDGGRVEYF
TGTGCCAGCAGCTTAGTGGGCGACGGGGGTAGAGTCGAGTACTTC
>-|TRBV7-2|few|TRBJ2-1
CASSLVWQDNEQFF
TGTGCCAGCAGCTTAGTGTGGCAAGACAATGAGCAGTTCTTC
>TRBD2|TRBV9|-|TRBJ2-3
CASSEGLGKTDTQYF
TGTGCCAGCAGCGAAGGACTAGGGAAAACAGATACGCAGTATTTT
>TRBD2|TRBV2|-|TRBJ2-1
CASNGLGGRAQGQFF
TGTGCCAGCAACGGACTAGGCGGGAGGGCCCAGGGGCAGTTCTTC
>TRBD1|TRBV7-9|few|TRBJ2-1
CASSLTRDRGPFNEQFF
TGTGCCAGCAGCTTAACCCGGGACAGGGGTCCATTTAATGAGCAGTTCTTC
>-|TRBV5-1|-|TRBJ2-3
CASSLWPGTTDTQYF
TGCGCCAGCAGCTTGTGGCCGGGGACTACAGATACGCAGTATTTT
>-|TRBV24-1|-|TRBJ2-1
CATSEGQGHSNEQFF
TGTGCCACCAGTGAAGGCCAGGGGCACAGCAATGAGCAGTTCTTC
>-|TRBV5-5|-|TRBJ2-2
CASSFGGATNTGELFF
TGTGCCAGCAGCTTCGGTGGAGCTACGAACACCGGGGAGCTGTTTTTT
>TRBD2|TRBV29-1|few|TRBJ2-4
CSVETGGAPNIQYF
TGCAGCGTTGAAACGGGGGGAGCCCCAAACATTCAGTACTTC
>-|TRBV12-3/TRBV12-4|few|TRBJ1-1
CASTPARNTEAFF
TGTGCCAGCACCCCTGCCAGGAACACTGAAGCTTTCTTT